The present T cell receptor (beta chain) was sequenced within a study of T cell repertoires in cytomegalovirus infection. Study-level information: In public TCR beta signatures, there were indications of both CMV infection and matching HLA type.

Each CDR3 protein gets one entry after TCRdb re-called the reads with MiXCR. Of roughly 700,000 distinct CDR3 sequences listed, around 32% were seen once; the top ten hold 18%. Findings and caveats of the study: Public TCR beta family frequency separated CMV-and-HLA carriers, including in an independent cohort.

CDR1 MNHNS and CDR2 SASEGT come from the germline V gene. V lost 10 bases and J 2 bases, leaving 14 bases between the germline ends. The CDR3 loop spans 13 amino acids. A word on this clonotype: Its antigen remains unknown.

The source material was cultured PBMCs, sampled from culture after CMV antigen stimulation. The sequence was collected from a human donor in good health (CMV status not recorded). Some clones in this sample may be carry-over from other donors' samples. V usage is TRBV6-1 and J usage is TRBJ2-5; D call uncertain. CDR3 residues: CATEEWQQETQYF. In nucleotides, the CDR3 is TGTGCCACCGAAGAATGGCAGCAAGAGACCCAGTACTTC.